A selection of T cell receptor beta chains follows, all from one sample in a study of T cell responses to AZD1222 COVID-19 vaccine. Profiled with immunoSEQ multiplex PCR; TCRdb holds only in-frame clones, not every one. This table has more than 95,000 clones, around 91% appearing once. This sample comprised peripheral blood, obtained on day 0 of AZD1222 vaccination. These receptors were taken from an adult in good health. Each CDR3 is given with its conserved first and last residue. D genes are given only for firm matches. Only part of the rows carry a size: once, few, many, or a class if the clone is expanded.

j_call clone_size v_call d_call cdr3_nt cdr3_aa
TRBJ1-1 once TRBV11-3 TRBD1 TGTGCCAGCAGCTTGGACAGGGACACTGAAGCTTTCTTT CASSLDRDTEAFF
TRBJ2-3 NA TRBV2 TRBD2 TGTGCCAGCAGTGAACCTCGGTTAGCGGGGGGGCGAGCAGATACGCAGTATTTT CASSEPRLAGGRADTQYF
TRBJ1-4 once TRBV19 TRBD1 TGTGCCAGTAGTACTACAGGGGGCCGGTGGGAAAAACTGTTTTTT CASSTTGGRWEKLFF
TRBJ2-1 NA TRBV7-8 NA TGTGCCAGCAGCTTATCAGAGGGTTACAATGAGCAGTTCTTC CASSLSEGYNEQFF
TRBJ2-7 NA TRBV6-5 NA TGTGCCAGCATGGGTAGTGGGGGGTTATCCTACGAGCAGTACTTC CASMGSGGLSYEQYF
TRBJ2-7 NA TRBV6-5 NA TGTGCCAGCAAGTTTAGCGGTACTGGGAAGCAGTACTTC CASKFSGTGKQYF
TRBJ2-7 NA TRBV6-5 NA TGTGCCAGCAGCGGCGGAACAGGGACGGGTTACGAGCAGTACTTC CASSGGTGTGYEQYF
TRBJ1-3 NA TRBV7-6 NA TGTGCCAGCAGCTTCCGGCCCGGGGGAAACTCTGGAAACACCATATATTTT CASSFRPGGNSGNTIYF
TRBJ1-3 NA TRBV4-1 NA TGCGCCAGCAGCCAAGATCTAATTTCTGGAAACACCATATATTTT CASSQDLISGNTIYF
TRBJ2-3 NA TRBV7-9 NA TGTGCCAGCAGCTTTGGCCAGGGATCAGATACGCAGTATTTT CASSFGQGSDTQYF
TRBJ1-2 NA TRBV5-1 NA TGCGCCAGCAGCTTGGACGAGACGGTTATCTATGGCTACACCTTC CASSLDETVIYGYTF
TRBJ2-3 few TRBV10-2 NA TGCGCCAGGACTGGGGAGACTAGTGGGGGGGCCTGGAACCCCACAGATACGCAGTATTTT CARTGETSGGAWNPTDTQYF
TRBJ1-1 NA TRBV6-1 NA TGTGCCAGCAGTGAAGCGCCTCAGATGGTCACTGAAGCTTTCTTT CASSEAPQMVTEAFF
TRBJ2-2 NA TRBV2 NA TGTGCCAGCAGTGATATAGGGGCGAACACCGGGGAGCTGTTTTTT CASSDIGANTGELFF
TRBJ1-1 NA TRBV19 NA TGTGCCAGTAGTCCGGTGTCGGGGCAGGGGCGAACTGAAGCTTTCTTT CASSPVSGQGRTEAFF
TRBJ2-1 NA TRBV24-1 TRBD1 TGTGCCACCTCCCGGGGGACAGGCTACAATGAGCAGTTCTTC CATSRGTGYNEQFF
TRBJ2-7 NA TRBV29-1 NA TGCAGCGTTGGAGGTGTTGACGAGCAGTACTTC CSVGGVDEQYF
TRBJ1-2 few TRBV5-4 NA TGTGCCAGCACCAAAGGGTGGAACTATGGCTACACCTTC CASTKGWNYGYTF
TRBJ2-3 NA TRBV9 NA TGTGCCAGCAGCGTAGGGTTGGGGACCACAGATACGCAGTATTTT CASSVGLGTTDTQYF
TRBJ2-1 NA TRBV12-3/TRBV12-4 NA TGTGCCAGCAGCCACAATCAACCCGAGCAGTTCTTC CASSHNQPEQFF
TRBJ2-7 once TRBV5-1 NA TGCGCCAGCAGCTTGGGGGACCGATCTCCCTACGAGCAGTACTTC CASSLGDRSPYEQYF
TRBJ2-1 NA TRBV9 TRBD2 TGTGCCAGCAGCGTAGCTGGGGCGGGGGGGTACAATGAGCAGTTCTTC CASSVAGAGGYNEQFF
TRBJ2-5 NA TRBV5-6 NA TGTGCCAGCAGCTTGGTTGTCGTTGGAGGAGGGGGCCAAGAGACCCAGTACTTC CASSLVVVGGGGQETQYF
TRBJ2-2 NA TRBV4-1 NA TGCGCCAGCAGCCAAGAGGGGAGCCATACCGGGGAGCTGTTTTTT CASSQEGSHTGELFF